The rows below give T cell receptor beta chains drawn from one sample of a study of shared clonotypes between healthy human individuals. TCRdb keeps only in-frame clones here, not all; method: immunoSEQ multiplex PCR. The sample lists roughly 480,000 clones, roughly 85% seen once, with less than 15% in the top ten. Sequences were obtained from PBMCs. The receptor set was obtained from a woman aged 40 to 55 in good health. Some clones in this sample may be carry-over from other donors' samples. CDR3s include the opening cysteine and the closing phenylalanine or tryptophan. A D gene is named only where the DNA matches it firmly. Clone sizes are given selectively: once, few, many, or a class where the clone is expanded.

j_call v_call d_call clone_size cdr3_aa cdr3_nt
TRBJ2-7 TRBV5-3 NA NA CARSCNRRTSYEQYF TGTGCCAGAAGCTGTAACAGGAGAACCTCCTACGAGCAGTACTTC
TRBJ1-1 TRBV30 TRBD1 few CAWSLDRGSAEAFF TGTGCCTGGAGCCTAGACAGGGGGTCGGCAGAAGCTTTCTTT
TRBJ1-1 TRBV2 NA NA CASSEVTEASEAFF TGTGCCAGCAGTGAGGTGACAGAGGCCTCTGAAGCTTTCTTT
TRBJ2-7 TRBV27 TRBD1 NA CASSLPGQGVYEQYF TGTGCCAGCAGTTTGCCGGGACAGGGGGTCTACGAGCAGTACTTC
TRBJ2-6 TRBV7-3 NA NA CASSSPGLGFGANVLTF TGTGCCAGCAGCTCCCCGGGTTTGGGGTTTGGGGCCAACGTCCTGACTTTC
TRBJ2-2 TRBV28 NA many CASSTPTGELFF TGTGCCAGCAGTACACCGACCGGGGAGCTGTTTTTT
TRBJ2-5 TRBV19 NA NA CASSIPGLIETQYF TGTGCCAGTAGTATACCGGGGCTCATTGAGACCCAGTACTTC
TRBJ2-7 TRBV6-5 NA NA CASRPLGGKGEQYF TGTGCCAGCAGACCCCTTGGGGGGAAAGGGGAGCAGTACTTC
TRBJ1-4 TRBV7-2 NA NA CASSLGVTAGEKLFF TGTGCCAGCAGCTTAGGAGTAACAGCGGGTGAAAAACTGTTTTTT
TRBJ2-1 TRBV5-6 TRBD1 few CASSLQWTGVKPYNEQFF TGTGCCAGCAGCTTGCAGTGGACAGGGGTCAAACCCTACAATGAGCAGTTCTTC
TRBJ2-5 TRBV20-1 TRBD1 NA CSVDRLETQYF TGCAGTGTGGACAGGTTGGAGACCCAGTACTTC
TRBJ2-2 TRBV5-1 NA NA CASSEGNTGELFF TGCGCCAGCAGTGAGGGAAACACCGGGGAGCTGTTTTTT
TRBJ2-1 TRBV18 TRBD2 few CASSPQTGLAGVHEQFF TGTGCCAGCTCGCCACAAACGGGACTAGCGGGAGTCCATGAGCAGTTCTTC
TRBJ1-3 TRBV7-2 NA NA CASSLSDNRNTIYF TGTGCCAGCAGCTTGTCCGACAACAGAAACACCATATATTTT
TRBJ1-6 TRBV6-6 NA NA CASSSTRVLGNSPLHF TGTGCCAGCAGTTCGACGAGGGTCCTCGGTAATTCACCCCTCCACTTT
TRBJ2-5 TRBV28 TRBD1 NA CASRTGGRETQYF TGTGCCAGCAGAACAGGGGGCAGGGAGACCCAGTACTTC
TRBJ2-1 TRBV18 NA NA CASSPGKSNNEQFF TGTGCCAGCTCACCAGGGAAAAGTAACAATGAGCAGTTCTTC
TRBJ2-5 TRBV18 NA NA CASSEVEETQYF TGTGCCAGCTCAGAGGTAGAAGAGACCCAGTACTTC
TRBJ2-1 TRBV5-8 TRBD2 NA CASSLAWLAGYNEQFF TGTGCCAGCAGCTTGGCCTGGCTAGCGGGTTACAATGAGCAGTTCTTC
TRBJ2-7 TRBV7-2 NA NA CASSSTGSYEQYF TGTGCCAGCAGCTCTACAGGATCCTACGAGCAGTACTTC
TRBJ2-3 TRBV7-7 NA NA CASSQGGDADTQYF TGTGCCAGCAGCCAGGGCGGGGATGCAGATACGCAGTATTTT
TRBJ1-2 TRBV5-1 NA once CASSSSPTRGAGNDGYTF TGCGCCAGCAGCTCGAGCCCTACGAGAGGGGCGGGGAATGATGGCTACACCTTC
TRBJ2-1 TRBV19 TRBD2 NA CASSIRLAGASYNEQFF TGTGCCAGTAGTATACGCTTAGCGGGAGCCTCCTACAATGAGCAGTTCTTC
TRBJ1-1 TRBV6-6 NA few CASSYPPAGEAEAFF TGTGCCAGCAGTTACCCCCCAGCGGGGGAGGCTGAAGCTTTCTTT
TRBJ1-2 TRBV6-1 NA NA CACSPGSSGYGYTF TGTGCCTGCAGTCCAGGGAGCTCTGGCTATGGCTACACCTTC
TRBJ2-1 TRBV28 NA NA CASSPSRGYNEQFF TGTGCCAGCAGTCCAAGCAGGGGCTACAATGAGCAGTTCTTC
TRBJ2-7 TRBV7-2 NA NA CASSLRSGADRRYF TGTGCCAGCAGCTTAAGGTCGGGGGCGGACAGACGGTACTTC
TRBJ2-3 TRBV2 TRBD2 NA CASSRLAGGADTQYF TGTGCCAGCAGCCGCCTAGCGGGAGGGGCAGATACGCAGTATTTT
TRBJ2-7 TRBV7-3 TRBD2 NA CASSLTKNSRLRGKVYEQYF TGTGCCAGCAGCTTAACCAAAAACAGTCGTTTGCGGGGGAAGGTCTACGAGCAGTACTTC
TRBJ1-2 TRBV28 TRBD1 NA CASIPGQRYGYTF TGTGCCAGCATACCGGGACAGAGATATGGCTACACCTTC
TRBJ1-2 TRBV5-6 TRBD1 NA CASSSGTVYGYTF TGTGCCAGCAGCTCTGGGACAGTCTATGGCTACACCTTC
TRBJ2-1 TRBV9 TRBD2 NA CASSLRAGGFDEQFF TGTGCCAGCAGCCTAAGAGCGGGAGGGTTCGATGAGCAGTTCTTC
TRBJ2-3 TRBV5-6 NA NA CASSSPWDTQYF TGTGCCAGCAGCTCTCCCTGGGATACGCAGTATTTT
TRBJ1-5 TRBV27 NA NA CASSLSKGFHQPQHF TGTGCCAGCAGTTTATCGAAGGGGTTTCATCAGCCCCAGCATTTT
TRBJ1-3 TRBV5-1 NA NA CASSLDRPGPGNTIYF TGCGCCAGCAGCTTGGACCGGCCGGGGCCTGGAAACACCATATATTTT
TRBJ2-1 TRBV11-3 NA once CASSKGRNEQFF TGTGCCAGCAGCAAAGGCCGCAATGAGCAGTTCTTC
TRBJ2-7 TRBV4-1 NA few CASSQPLTTYTPYEQYF TGCGCCAGCAGCCAACCCCTAACGACTTACACCCCCTACGAGCAGTACTTC
TRBJ1-6 TRBV6-1 NA few CASLPLRAGNSPLHF TGTGCCAGCCTGCCTCTGAGGGCGGGAAATTCACCCCTCCACTTT
TRBJ1-1 TRBV30 NA NA CAWSVQPGDTEAFF TGTGCCTGGAGTGTACAGCCAGGGGACACTGAAGCTTTCTTT
TRBJ2-2 TRBV4-2 NA NA CASLNTGELFF TGTGCCAGCCTTAACACCGGGGAGCTGTTTTTT
TRBJ2-7 TRBV6-5 NA NA CASSLRTGEQYF TGTGCCAGCAGCTTAAGAACGGGGGAGCAGTACTTC
TRBJ2-1 TRBV28 TRBD2 NA CASSFPRRLAGASYNEQFF TGTGCCAGCAGTTTCCCCCGCCGGCTAGCGGGAGCCTCCTACAATGAGCAGTTCTTC